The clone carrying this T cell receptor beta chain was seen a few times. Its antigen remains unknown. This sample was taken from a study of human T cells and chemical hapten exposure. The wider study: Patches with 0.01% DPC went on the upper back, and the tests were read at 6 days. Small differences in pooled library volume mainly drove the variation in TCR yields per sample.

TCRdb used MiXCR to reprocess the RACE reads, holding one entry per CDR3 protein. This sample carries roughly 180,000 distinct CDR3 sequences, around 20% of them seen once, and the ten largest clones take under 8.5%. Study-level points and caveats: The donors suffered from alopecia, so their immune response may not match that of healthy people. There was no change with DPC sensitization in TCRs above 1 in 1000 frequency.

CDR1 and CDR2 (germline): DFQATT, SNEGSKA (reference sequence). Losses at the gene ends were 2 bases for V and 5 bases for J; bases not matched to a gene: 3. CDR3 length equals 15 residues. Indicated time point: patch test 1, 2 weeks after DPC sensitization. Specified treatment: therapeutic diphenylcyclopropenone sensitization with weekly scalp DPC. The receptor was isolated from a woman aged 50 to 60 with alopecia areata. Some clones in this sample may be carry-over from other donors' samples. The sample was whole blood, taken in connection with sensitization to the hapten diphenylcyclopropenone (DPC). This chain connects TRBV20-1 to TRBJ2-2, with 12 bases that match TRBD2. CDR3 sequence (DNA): TGCAGTGCTAGAAGGACTAGCGGGGAAACCGGGGAGCTGTTTTTT. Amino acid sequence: CSARRTSGETGELFF.